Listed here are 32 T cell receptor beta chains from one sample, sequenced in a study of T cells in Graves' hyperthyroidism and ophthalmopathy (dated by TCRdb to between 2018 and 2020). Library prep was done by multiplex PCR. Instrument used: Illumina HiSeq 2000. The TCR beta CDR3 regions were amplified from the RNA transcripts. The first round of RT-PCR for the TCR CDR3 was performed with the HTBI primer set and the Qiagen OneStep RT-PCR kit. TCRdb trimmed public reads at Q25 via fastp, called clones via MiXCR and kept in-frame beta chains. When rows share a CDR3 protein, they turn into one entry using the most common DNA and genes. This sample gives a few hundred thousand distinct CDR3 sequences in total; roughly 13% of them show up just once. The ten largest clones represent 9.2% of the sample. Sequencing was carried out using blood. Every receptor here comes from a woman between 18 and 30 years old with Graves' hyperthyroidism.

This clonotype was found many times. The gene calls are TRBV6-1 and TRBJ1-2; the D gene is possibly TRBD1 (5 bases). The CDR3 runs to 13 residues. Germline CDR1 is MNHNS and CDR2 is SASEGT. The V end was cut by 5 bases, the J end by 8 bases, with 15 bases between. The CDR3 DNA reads TGTGCCAGCAGTCGGGGGGAGGAGCAGGGCTACACCTTC. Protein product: CASSRGEEQGYTF.

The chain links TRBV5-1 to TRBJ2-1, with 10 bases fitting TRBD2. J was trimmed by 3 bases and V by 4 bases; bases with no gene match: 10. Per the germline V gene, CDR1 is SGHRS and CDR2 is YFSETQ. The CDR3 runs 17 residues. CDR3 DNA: TGCGCCAGCAGCAGTGCATATTGGACTAGCGGCTACAATGAGCAGTTCTTC. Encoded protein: CASSSAYWTSGYNEQFF.

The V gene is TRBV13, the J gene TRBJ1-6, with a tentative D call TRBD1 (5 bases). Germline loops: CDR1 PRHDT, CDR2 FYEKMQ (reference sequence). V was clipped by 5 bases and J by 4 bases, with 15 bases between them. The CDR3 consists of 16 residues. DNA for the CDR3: TGTGCCAGCAGCCCGAGGGACCGTCGTTATAATTCACCCCTCCACTTT. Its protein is CASSPRDRRYNSPLHF.

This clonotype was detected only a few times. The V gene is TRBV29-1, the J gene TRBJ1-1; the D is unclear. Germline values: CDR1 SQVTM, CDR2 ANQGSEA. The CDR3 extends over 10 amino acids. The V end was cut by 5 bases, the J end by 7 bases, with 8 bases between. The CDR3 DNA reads TGCAGCGTTCAGAACTATGAAGCTTTCTTT. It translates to CSVQNYEAFF.

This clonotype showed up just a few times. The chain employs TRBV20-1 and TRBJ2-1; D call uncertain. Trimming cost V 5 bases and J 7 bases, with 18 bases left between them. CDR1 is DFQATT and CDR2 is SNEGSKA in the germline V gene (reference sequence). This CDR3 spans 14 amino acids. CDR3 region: CSAPNRASTNEQFF. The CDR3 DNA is TGCAGTGCTCCAAACCGGGCGTCTACGAATGAGCAGTTCTTC.

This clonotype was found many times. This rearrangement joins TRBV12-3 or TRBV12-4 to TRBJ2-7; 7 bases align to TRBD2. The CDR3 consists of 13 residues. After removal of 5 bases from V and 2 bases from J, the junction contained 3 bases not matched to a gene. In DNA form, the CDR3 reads TGTGCCAGCAGTATCGGACTAGCCTACGAGCAGTACTTC. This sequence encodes CASSIGLAYEQYF.

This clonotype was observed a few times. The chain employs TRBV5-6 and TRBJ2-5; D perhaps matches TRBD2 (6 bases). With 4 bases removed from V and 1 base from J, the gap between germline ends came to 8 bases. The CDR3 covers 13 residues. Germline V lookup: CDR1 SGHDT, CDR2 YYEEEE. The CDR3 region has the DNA TGTGCCAGCAGCCAGACTAGCCAAGAGACCCAGTACTTC. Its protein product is CASSQTSQETQYF.

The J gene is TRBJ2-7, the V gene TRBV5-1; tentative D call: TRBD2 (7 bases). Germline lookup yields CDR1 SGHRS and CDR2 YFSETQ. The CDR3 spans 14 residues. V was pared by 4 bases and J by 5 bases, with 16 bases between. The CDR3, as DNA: TGCGCCAGCAGCCCATGGGGGGGCGGCGACGAGCAGTACTTC. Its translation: CASSPWGGGDEQYF.

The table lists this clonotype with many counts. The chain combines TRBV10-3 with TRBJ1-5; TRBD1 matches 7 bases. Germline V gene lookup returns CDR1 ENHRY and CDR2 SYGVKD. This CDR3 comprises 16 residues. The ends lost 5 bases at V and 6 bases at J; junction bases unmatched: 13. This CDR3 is CAISRSDRSGGQPQHF. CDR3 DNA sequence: TGTGCCATCAGTAGATCGGACAGGTCGGGAGGTCAGCCCCAGCATTTT.

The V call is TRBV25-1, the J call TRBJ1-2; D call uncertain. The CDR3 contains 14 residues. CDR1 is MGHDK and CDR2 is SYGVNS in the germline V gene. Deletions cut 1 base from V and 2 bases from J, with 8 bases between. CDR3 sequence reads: CASSEFQGNYGYTF. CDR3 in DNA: TGTGCCAGCAGTGAATTCCAAGGGAACTATGGCTACACCTTC.

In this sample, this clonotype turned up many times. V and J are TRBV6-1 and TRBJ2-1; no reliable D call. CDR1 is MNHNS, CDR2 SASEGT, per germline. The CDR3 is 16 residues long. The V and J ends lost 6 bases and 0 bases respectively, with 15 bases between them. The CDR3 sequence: CASRARTASSYNEQFF. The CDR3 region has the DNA TGTGCCAGCAGGGCAAGGACGGCTAGCTCCTACAATGAGCAGTTCTTC.

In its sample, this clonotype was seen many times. CDR3 nucleotides: TGTGCCAGCAGCGCTAGACTGAATCAGAGGTCACCCCTCCACTTT. Amino acid sequence: CASSARLNQRSPLHF. The chain links TRBV11-2 to TRBJ1-6, with D uncertain. The germline V gene encodes CDR1 SGHAT and CDR2 FQNNGV. The CDR3 has 15 residues. V lost 5 bases to trimming and J lost 10 bases, with 18 bases between them.

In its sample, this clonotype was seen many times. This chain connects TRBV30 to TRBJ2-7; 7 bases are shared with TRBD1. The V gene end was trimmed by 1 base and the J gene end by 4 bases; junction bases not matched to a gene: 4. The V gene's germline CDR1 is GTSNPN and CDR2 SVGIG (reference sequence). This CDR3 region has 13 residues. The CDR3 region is CAWSATGLYEQYF. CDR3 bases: TGTGCCTGGAGTGCGACAGGGTTATACGAGCAGTACTTC.

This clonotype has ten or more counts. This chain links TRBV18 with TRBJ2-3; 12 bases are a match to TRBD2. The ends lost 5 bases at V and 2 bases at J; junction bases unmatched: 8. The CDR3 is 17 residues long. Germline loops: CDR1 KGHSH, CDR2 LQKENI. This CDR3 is CASSSTSGGAVTDTQYF. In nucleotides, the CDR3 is TGTGCCAGCTCATCGACTAGCGGGGGAGCAGTCACAGATACGCAGTATTTT.

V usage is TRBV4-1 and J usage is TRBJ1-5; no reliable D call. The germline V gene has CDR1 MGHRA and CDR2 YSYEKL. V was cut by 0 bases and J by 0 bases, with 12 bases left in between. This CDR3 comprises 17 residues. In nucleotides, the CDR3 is TGCGCCAGCAGCCAAGAGTCAAACAGCTATAGCAATCAGCCCCAGCATTTT. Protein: CASSQESNSYSNQPQHF.

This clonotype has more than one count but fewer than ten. DNA for the CDR3: TGTGCCAGCAGCTTAGGGACAGGGGATCCCACAGACGGGGGGTCAATGGTCACAGATACGCAGTATTTT. Its protein product is CASSLGTGDPTDGGSMVTDTQYF. The rearrangement joins TRBV7-9 to TRBJ2-3; 9 bases line up with TRBD1. V shed 1 base, J shed 2 bases, and the junction held 25 bases outside the gene matches. Germline assignment: CDR1 SEHNR and CDR2 FQNEAQ (reference sequence). The CDR3 sequence is 23 residues long.

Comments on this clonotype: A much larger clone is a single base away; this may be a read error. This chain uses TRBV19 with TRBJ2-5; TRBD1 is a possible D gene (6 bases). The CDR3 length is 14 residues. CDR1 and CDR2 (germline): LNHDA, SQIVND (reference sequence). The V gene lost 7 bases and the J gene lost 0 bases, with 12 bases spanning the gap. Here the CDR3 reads CASTKGTNQETQYF. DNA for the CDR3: TGTGCCAGTACGAAGGGGACAAACCAAGAGACCCAGTACTTC.

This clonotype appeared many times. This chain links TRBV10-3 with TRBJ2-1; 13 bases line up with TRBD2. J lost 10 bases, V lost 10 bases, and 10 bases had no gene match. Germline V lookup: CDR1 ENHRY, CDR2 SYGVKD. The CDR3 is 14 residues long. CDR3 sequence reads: CATLTSGGRGEQFF. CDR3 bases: TGTGCCACCCTGACTAGCGGGGGGAGGGGGGAGCAGTTCTTC.

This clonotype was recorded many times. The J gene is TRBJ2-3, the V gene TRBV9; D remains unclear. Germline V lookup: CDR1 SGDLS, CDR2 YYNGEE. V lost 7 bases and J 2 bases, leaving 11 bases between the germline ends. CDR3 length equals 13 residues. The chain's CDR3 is CASVGDTTDTQYF. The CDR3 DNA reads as TGTGCCAGCGTAGGAGACACCACAGATACGCAGTATTTT.

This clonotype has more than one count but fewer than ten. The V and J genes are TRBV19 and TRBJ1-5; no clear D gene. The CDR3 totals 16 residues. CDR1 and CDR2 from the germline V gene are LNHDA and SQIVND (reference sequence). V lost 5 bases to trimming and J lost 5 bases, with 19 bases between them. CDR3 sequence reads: CASSAYTVTGDQPQHF. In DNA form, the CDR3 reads TGTGCCAGTAGTGCATACACAGTGACCGGGGATCAGCCCCAGCATTTT.

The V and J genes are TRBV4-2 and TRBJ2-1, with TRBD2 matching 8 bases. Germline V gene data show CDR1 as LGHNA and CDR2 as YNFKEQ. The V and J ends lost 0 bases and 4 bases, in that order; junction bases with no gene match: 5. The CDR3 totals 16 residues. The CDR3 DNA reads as TGTGCCAGCAGCCAAGATGTTAGCGGGGTTTACAATGAGCAGTTCTTC. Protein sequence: CASSQDVSGVYNEQFF.

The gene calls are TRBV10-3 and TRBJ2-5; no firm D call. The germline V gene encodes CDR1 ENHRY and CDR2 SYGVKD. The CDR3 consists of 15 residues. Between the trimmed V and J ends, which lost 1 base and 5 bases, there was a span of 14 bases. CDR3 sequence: CAISEYRASVETQYF. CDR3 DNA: TGTGCCATCAGTGAGTATCGAGCCTCGGTGGAGACCCAGTACTTC.

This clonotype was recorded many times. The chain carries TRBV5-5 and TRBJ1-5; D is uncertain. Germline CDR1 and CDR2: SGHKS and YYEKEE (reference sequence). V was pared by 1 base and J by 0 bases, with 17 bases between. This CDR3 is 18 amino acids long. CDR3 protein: CASSLRPSGEYSNQPQHF. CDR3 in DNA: TGTGCCAGCAGCTTGCGACCGTCTGGGGAGTATAGCAATCAGCCCCAGCATTTT.

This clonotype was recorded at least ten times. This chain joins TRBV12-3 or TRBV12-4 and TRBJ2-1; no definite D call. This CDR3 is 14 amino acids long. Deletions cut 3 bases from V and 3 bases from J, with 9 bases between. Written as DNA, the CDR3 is TGTGCCAGCAGTTTTGGGGTCCACTACAATGAGCAGTTCTTC. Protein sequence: CASSFGVHYNEQFF.

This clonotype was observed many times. CDR3 sequence reads: CASTGYNEQFF. CDR3 in DNA: TGTGCCAGCACAGGTTACAATGAGCAGTTCTTC. V is TRBV6-1 and J is TRBJ2-1, with unresolved D. Germline CDR1 MNHNS, CDR2 SASEGT. V was shortened by 7 bases and J by 4 bases, with 5 bases between the two germline ends. There are 11 residues in the CDR3.

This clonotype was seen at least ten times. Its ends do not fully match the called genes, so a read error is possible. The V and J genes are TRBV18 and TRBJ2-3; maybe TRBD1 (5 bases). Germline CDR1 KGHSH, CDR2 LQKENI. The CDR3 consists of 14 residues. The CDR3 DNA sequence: TGTGCCAGCTCATCACCAGGGTTTCCAGATACGCAGTATTTT. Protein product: CASSSPGFPDTQYF.

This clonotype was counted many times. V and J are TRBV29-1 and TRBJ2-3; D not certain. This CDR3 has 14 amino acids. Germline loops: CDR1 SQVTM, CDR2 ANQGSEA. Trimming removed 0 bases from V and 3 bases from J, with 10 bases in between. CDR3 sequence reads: CSVEDSTGTDTQYF. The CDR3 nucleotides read TGCAGCGTTGAAGATTCGACTGGGACAGATACGCAGTATTTT.

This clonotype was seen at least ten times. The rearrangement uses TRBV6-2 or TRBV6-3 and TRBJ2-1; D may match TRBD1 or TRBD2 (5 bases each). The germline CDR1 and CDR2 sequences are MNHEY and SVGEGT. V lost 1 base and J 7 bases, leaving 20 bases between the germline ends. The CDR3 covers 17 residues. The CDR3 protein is CASSYYPTRVWGNEQFF. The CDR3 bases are TGTGCCAGCAGTTACTACCCTACAAGGGTTTGGGGGAATGAGCAGTTCTTC.

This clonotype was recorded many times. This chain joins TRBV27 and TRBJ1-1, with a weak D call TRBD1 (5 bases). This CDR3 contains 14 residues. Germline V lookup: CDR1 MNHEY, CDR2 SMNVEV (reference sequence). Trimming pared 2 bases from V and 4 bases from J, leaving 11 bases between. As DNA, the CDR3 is TGTGCCAGCAGTTTAAAGGGGATCGGCACTGAAGCTTTCTTT. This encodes CASSLKGIGTEAFF.

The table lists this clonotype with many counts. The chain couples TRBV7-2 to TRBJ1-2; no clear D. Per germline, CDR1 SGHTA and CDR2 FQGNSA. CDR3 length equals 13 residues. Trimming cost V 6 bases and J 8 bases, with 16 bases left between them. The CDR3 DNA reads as TGTGCCAGCAGTTTTGGTGGAGCGGGAGGCTACACCTTC. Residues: CASSFGGAGGYTF.

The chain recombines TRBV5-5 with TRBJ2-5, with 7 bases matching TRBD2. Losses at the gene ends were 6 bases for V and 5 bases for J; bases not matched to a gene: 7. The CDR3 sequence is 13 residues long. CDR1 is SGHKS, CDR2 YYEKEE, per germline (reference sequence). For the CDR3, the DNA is TGTGCCAGCAAATCGACTAGCTCGGAGACCCAGTACTTC. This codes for CASKSTSSETQYF.

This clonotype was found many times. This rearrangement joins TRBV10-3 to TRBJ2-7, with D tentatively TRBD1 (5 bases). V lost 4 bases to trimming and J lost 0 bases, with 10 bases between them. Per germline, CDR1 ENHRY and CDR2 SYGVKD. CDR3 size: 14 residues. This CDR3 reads CAISGQPGSYEQYF. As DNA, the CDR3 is TGTGCCATCAGTGGACAGCCTGGCTCCTACGAGCAGTACTTC.